The sequence of this T cell receptor beta chain was determined in a study of T cell changes during pregnancy in multiple sclerosis. Libraries were prepared by immunoSEQ multiplex PCR; TCRdb keeps only in-frame clonotypes and omits some of them. The sample lists 30,000 to 35,000 clones, 90% occurring once. The sample consisted of CD4+ T cells from peripheral blood mononuclear cells, taken in the second trimester of pregnancy. This TCR was sampled from a female donor in good health, enrolled as a control in a pregnancy study.

CDR3 sequence: CASSRAGGQDEQFF. The CDR3 DNA follows: TGTGCCAGCAGCCGGGCGGGGGGGCAGGATGAGCAGTTCTTC. The rearrangement uses TRBV9 and TRBJ2-1, with TRBD2 matching over 9 bases. This CDR3 is built from 14 residues. Unmatched junction bases numbered 7, after V lost 4 bases and J lost 8 bases. The germline V gene has CDR1 SGDLS and CDR2 YYNGEE.